The 22 T cell receptor beta chains reported below all come from one sample, sequenced in a study of immune heterogeneity within non-small cell lung tumors. At 600 to 750 ng per sample, bulk tumor genomic DNA provided the template. Far-apart biopsies, several per primary tumor, were taken during surgery. Samples came from untreated patients having curative surgery for newly diagnosed non-small cell lung cancer. Amplifying TCR beta CDR3 involved multiplex PCR carried out with 32 V and 13 J primers. One entry per CDR3 protein results from TCRdb running MiXCR on the multiplex PCR reads. Of about 6,400 distinct CDR3 sequences listed, about 22% are singletons. The sample taken for sequencing was lung tumor tissue. The receptor source for this set is an older man with non-small cell lung cancer.

This clonotype was observed many times. The rearrangement links TRBV5-5 to TRBJ2-7; D unresolved. Germline values: CDR1 SGHKS, CDR2 YYEKEE (reference sequence). The V and J ends lost 7 bases and 0 bases respectively, with 14 bases between them. There are 14 residues in the CDR3. The CDR3 spells CASGKTDLSYEQYF. The CDR3 region has the DNA TGTGCCAGCGGCAAGACGGATCTCTCCTACGAGCAGTACTTC.

The rearrangement joins TRBV30 to TRBJ2-1, with 9 bases lining up with TRBD2. J gave up 7 bases and V 0 bases, and 16 bases lay outside the gene matches. The CDR3 runs 18 residues. From germline, CDR1 is GTSNPN and CDR2 SVGIG (reference sequence). The CDR3 region is CAWSVRRGGRGGLNEQFF. CDR3 DNA: TGTGCCTGGAGTGTACGTCGGGGCGGGAGGGGGGGTTTAAATGAGCAGTTCTTC.

This clonotype was found a few times. This sequence joins TRBV11-1 and TRBJ2-2; D uncertain. V was cut by 4 bases and J by 4 bases, with 10 bases left in between. Per germline, CDR1 SGHAT and CDR2 FQDESV (reference sequence). CDR3 size: 14 residues. CDR3 sequence: CASSSPPGTGELFF. CDR3 DNA sequence: TGTGCCAGCAGCTCCCCTCCCGGCACCGGGGAGCTGTTTTTT.

This clonotype is termed medium-sized (0.01 to 0.1%). The chain carries TRBV9 and TRBJ2-1; tentatively, D is TRBD2 (5 bases). From germline, CDR1 is SGDLS and CDR2 YYNGEE. The CDR3 extends over 17 amino acids. Between the trimmed V and J ends, which lost 3 bases and 6 bases, there was a span of 22 bases. CDR3 amino acids: CASSATLRDPWSNEQFF. CDR3 DNA: TGTGCCAGCAGCGCGACCCTTCGGGATCCATGGAGCAATGAGCAGTTCTTC. Together with reference TRBV9 and TRBJ2-1, the CDR3 gives the full variable domain: DSGVTQTPKHLITATGQRVTLRCSPRSGDLSVYWYQQSLDQGLQFLIQYYNGEERAKGNILERFSAQQFPDLHSELNLSSLELGDSALYFCASSATLRDPWSNEQFFGPGTRLTVL.

The V and J genes are TRBV5-6 and TRBJ2-7; 7 bases align to TRBD1. CDR1 and CDR2 from the germline V gene are SGHDT and YYEEEE. The CDR3 is 15 residues long. V shed 4 bases, J shed 3 bases, and the junction held 10 bases outside the gene matches. CDR3 residues: CASSPEAGGFYEQYF. The CDR3 nucleotides read TGTGCCAGCAGCCCGGAGGCAGGGGGATTCTACGAGCAGTACTTC.

This clonotype was observed a handful of times. The chain combines TRBV20-1 with TRBJ2-4; D is undetermined. Trimming stripped 6 bases from V and 6 bases from J, with 21 bases between. The CDR3 loop spans 15 amino acids. The germline V gene has CDR1 DFQATT and CDR2 SNEGSKA (reference sequence). The CDR3 DNA follows: TGCAGTGCAACTACCCGTCCCGGCCGCTCAAACATTCAGTACTTC. It is translated as CSATTRPGRSNIQYF.

This clonotype was counted many times. This chain uses TRBV27 with TRBJ2-2, with a tentative D call TRBD1 (6 bases). CDR3 length: 14 residues. Trimming pared 10 bases from V and 4 bases from J, leaving 16 bases between. CDR1 MNHEY and CDR2 SMNVEV come from the germline V gene (reference sequence). CDR3: CATMAGQLTGELFF. For the CDR3, the DNA is TGTGCCACCATGGCTGGACAGCTCACCGGGGAGCTGTTTTTT.

By frequency in the sample, this clonotype is medium-sized. The chain combines TRBV7-8 with TRBJ2-5; maybe TRBD2 (5 bases). The V and J ends lost 2 bases and 5 bases respectively, with 18 bases between them. The CDR3 consists of 16 residues. CDR1 is SGHVS and CDR2 is FQNEAQ in the germline V gene. CDR3 coding DNA: TGTGCCAGCAGCTTATTGAGGGCCTCCGGCGTGGAGACCCAGTACTTC. Its translation: CASSLLRASGVETQYF.

This clonotype was found many times. The rearrangement links TRBV5-1 to TRBJ1-1, with D uncertain. The CDR3 has 14 residues. Germline V gene lookup returns CDR1 SGHRS and CDR2 YFSETQ. Trimming shortened V by 3 bases and J by 8 bases, and 17 bases separated the two germline ends. The CDR3 loop is CASSSQGPKGEAFF. The CDR3 DNA is TGCGCCAGCAGCTCCCAAGGCCCCAAGGGCGAAGCTTTCTTT. The entire variable domain, with the rest obtained from reference TRBV5-1 and TRBJ1-1, is as follows: KAGVTQTPRYLIKTRGQQVTLSCSPISGHRSVSWYQQTPGQGLQFLFEYFSETQRNKGNFPGRFSGRQFSNSRSEMNVSTLELGDSALYLCASSSQGPKGEAFFGQGTRLTVV.

This clonotype has ten or more counts. The chain is built from TRBV20-1 and TRBJ1-1; D remains unclear. This CDR3 spans 11 amino acids. Germline-derived CDR1 and CDR2 are DFQATT and SNEGSKA (reference sequence). CDR3 DNA sequence: TGCAGGACGATCCTGAACACTGAAGCTTTCTTT. It codes for CRTILNTEAFF.

About this clonotype itself: A read error is possible here, since a much larger clone lies one base away. The chain couples TRBV14 to TRBJ1-6; possible D gene TRBD1, 5 bases. Germline-derived CDR1 and CDR2 are SGHDN and FVKESK. This CDR3 is 15 amino acids long. The DNA of the CDR3 is TGTGCCAGCATCCAAAGGAGGGGAAGTAATTCACCCCTCCACTTT. The encoded protein is CASIQRRGSNSPLHF.

This clonotype occurred a few times. One junction end disagrees with the germline gene, perhaps due to a read error. This chain joins TRBV7-2 and TRBJ2-5, with 8 bases lining up with TRBD2. The CDR3 is 16 amino acids. Germline CDR1 SGHTA, CDR2 FQGNSA. The CDR3 nucleotides read TGTGCCAGCAGCCTACGGGGGGGCCGGAATCAAGAGACCCAGCACTTC. Residues: CASSLRGGRNQETQHF.

The chain combines TRBV9 with TRBJ1-5; tentative D call: TRBD1 (5 bases). V was clipped by 0 bases and J by 4 bases, with 11 bases between them. There are 15 residues in the CDR3. Germline CDR1 and CDR2: SGDLS and YYNGEE. The CDR3 sequence is CASSVGGGANQPQHF. The DNA of the CDR3 is TGTGCCAGCAGCGTAGGCGGAGGGGCGAATCAGCCCCAGCATTTT.

In this sample, this clonotype is medium-sized. This sequence joins TRBV30 and TRBJ2-7; D is unclear. The V end lost 1 base, the J end lost 8 bases, and 6 bases lay between the germline ends. Germline assignment: CDR1 GTSNPN and CDR2 SVGIG (reference sequence). The CDR3 length is 10 residues. The CDR3, as DNA: TGTGCCTGGAGTGGGCCCCAGCAGTACTTC. Translated: CAWSGPQQYF.

This clonotype is termed medium-sized. The J gene is TRBJ2-3, the V gene TRBV10-2; 7 nucleotides match TRBD2. CDR3 length: 15 amino acids. J lost 3 bases, V lost 8 bases, and 11 bases had no gene match. Germline CDR1 WSHSY, CDR2 SAAADI. CDR3 region: CASCEAGLRTDTQYF. The CDR3 DNA follows: TGCGCCAGCTGCGAAGCGGGACTCCGAACAGATACGCAGTATTTT.

A note on this clonotype: Since a much larger clone is just one base distant, this may be a read error. V is TRBV27 and J is TRBJ2-5, with TRBD2 identical over 8 bases. CDR3 length: 16 residues. CDR1 and CDR2 (germline): MNHEY, SMNVEV (reference sequence). CDR3 residues: CASSLLSGGTQETQHF. The CDR3 DNA follows: TGTGCCAGCAGTTTACTGAGCGGGGGAACTCAAGAGACCCAGCACTTC.

The table lists this clonotype with a few counts. This sequence joins TRBV29-1 and TRBJ2-3; no definite D call. The CDR3 is made up of 14 amino acids. Germline CDR1 reads SQVTM; CDR2 reads ANQGSEA. V dropped 6 bases and J dropped 2 bases, with 15 bases sitting between them. The CDR3 here is CSVSKAIFTDTQYF. The DNA for the CDR3 is TGCAGCGTCTCGAAAGCTATCTTCACAGATACGCAGTATTTT.

This clonotype is categorized as medium-sized. This rearrangement joins TRBV7-2 to TRBJ2-3; D is unresolved. V gave up 4 bases and J gave up 3 bases, with 14 bases separating them. The CDR3 is 15 residues long. The germline V gene encodes CDR1 SGHTA and CDR2 FQGNSA. The CDR3 loop reads CASSSSLGRTDTQYF. The CDR3 DNA sequence: TGTGCCAGCAGCTCCAGCCTAGGAAGAACAGATACGCAGTATTTT.

The chain combines TRBV7-9 with TRBJ1-5, with 11 bases matching TRBD1. This CDR3 is 15 amino acids long. Trimming took 4 bases from V and 2 from J; bases not matched to a gene: 1. Germline V gene lookup returns CDR1 SEHNR and CDR2 FQNEAQ (reference sequence). CDR3 in amino acids: CASSSGQGGNQPQHF. The CDR3 DNA follows: TGTGCCAGCAGCTCGGGACAGGGGGGCAATCAGCCCCAGCATTTT.

V usage is TRBV5-8 and J usage is TRBJ2-4; TRBD1 is a possible D gene (5 bases). CDR1 and CDR2 (germline): SGHTS, YDEGEE. The CDR3 loop spans 15 amino acids. With 4 bases removed from V and 0 bases from J, the gap between germline ends came to 11 bases. CDR3: CASSRTLVAKNIQYF. The CDR3 DNA is TGTGCCAGCAGCCGGACACTGGTAGCCAAAAACATTCAGTACTTC.

This clonotype was found a few times. The chain joins TRBV6-1 to TRBJ2-2; 8 bases agree with TRBD2. J was trimmed by 4 bases and V by 6 bases; bases with no gene match: 4. There are 14 residues in the CDR3. Germline CDR1 is MNHNS and CDR2 is SASEGT. DNA for the CDR3: TGTGCCAGCAGGGAGGCGGGGGGCACCGGGGAGCTGTTTTTT. Translating it yields CASREAGGTGELFF.

This clonotype was seen at least ten times. The V call is TRBV9, the J call TRBJ1-1; maybe TRBD1 (6 bases). The CDR3 is made up of 15 amino acids. CDR1 is SGDLS and CDR2 is YYNGEE in the germline V gene. Trimming cost V 4 bases and J 2 bases, with 15 bases left between them. The CDR3 here is CASSSQQGPNTEAFF. CDR3 nucleotide sequence: TGTGCCAGCAGCAGTCAACAGGGACCCAACACTGAAGCTTTCTTT.